These T cell receptor beta chains were read from a single sample in a study of blood T cell repertoires in COVID-19. The data were produced by immunoSEQ multiplex PCR, yet TCRdb's version contains in-frame clones alone and is incomplete. The sample lists 30,000 to 45,000 clones, around 80% seen once, with 33% in the top ten. The specimen sequenced was peripheral blood. These receptors all stem from a man aged 55 to 69 with acute or convalescent COVID-19. The CDR3 runs from the conserved cysteine through the conserved F or W. A D gene is named only where the DNA matches it firmly. Some rows have no size entry. The others give once, few or many, or a class for an expanded clone.

j_call d_call v_call clone_size cdr3_aa cdr3_nt
TRBJ1-4 TRBD1 TRBV18 . CASSTNTGALGKLFF TGTGCCAGCTCAACAAATACAGGGGCGCTGGGAAAACTGTTTTTT
TRBJ2-1 . TRBV6-2/TRBV6-3 . CASSGYPGDQFF TGTGCCAGCAGTGGCTATCCAGGGGATCAGTTCTTC
TRBJ2-2 . TRBV10-2 once CATLYRGAGELFF TGCGCCACCCTTTACCGAGGCGCTGGGGAGCTGTTTTTT
TRBJ1-1 TRBD1 TRBV13 medium-sized CASSPLYRDRGGYTEAFF TGTGCCAGCAGCCCATTGTACCGCGACAGGGGAGGTTACACTGAAGCTTTCTTT
TRBJ2-7 . TRBV6-1 . CASSGEDSGTAPYEQYF TGTGCCAGCAGTGGTGAAGACTCCGGGACTGCACCTTACGAGCAGTACTTC
TRBJ1-4 . TRBV7-6 . CASSLGPPTTNEKLFF TGTGCCAGCAGCTTAGGGCCCCCCACAACTAATGAAAAACTGTTTTTT
TRBJ2-7 . TRBV27 . CASSLSYSLEQYF TGTGCCAGCAGTTTATCCTACTCCCTCGAGCAGTACTTC
TRBJ2-5 . TRBV18 once CASSPPSQQETQYF TGTGCCAGCTCACCGCCAAGCCAACAAGAGACCCAGTACTTC
TRBJ2-1 TRBD1 TRBV5-1 . CASSLAGGQGSNEQFF TGCGCCAGCAGCTTGGCCGGGGGACAGGGGTCGAATGAGCAGTTCTTC
TRBJ1-3 . TRBV6-5 . CASSYTGSSGNTIYF TGTGCCAGCAGTTACACAGGGAGCTCTGGAAACACCATATATTTT
TRBJ1-4 . TRBV20-1 . CSASLENEKLFF TGCAGTGCTAGTTTGGAGAATGAAAAACTGTTTTTT
TRBJ1-2 . TRBV10-3 few CAISGGDRSYGYTF TGTGCCATCAGTGGGGGGGATCGTTCCTATGGCTACACCTTC
TRBJ2-3 . TRBV7-2 . CASSPLAEGTDTQYF TGTGCCAGCAGCCCACTAGCAGAAGGCACAGATACGCAGTATTTT
TRBJ1-1 TRBD1 TRBV5-1 few CASSPQGQGYTEAFF TGCGCCAGCAGCCCTCAGGGACAGGGCTACACTGAAGCTTTCTTT
TRBJ1-2 TRBD1 TRBV7-9 . CASSLNGQGDGYTF TGTGCCAGCAGCTTAAACGGACAGGGTGACGGCTACACCTTC
TRBJ2-1 . TRBV5-1 . CASSLAGGGYNEQFF TGCGCCAGCAGCTTGGCGGGTGGCGGATACAATGAGCAGTTCTTC
TRBJ1-2 TRBD1 TRBV5-1 . CASSLAVWTGPLEGGYTF TGCGCCAGCAGCTTGGCTGTATGGACAGGGCCCCTCGAGGGTGGCTACACCTTC
TRBJ1-2 TRBD1 TRBV7-2 . CASSSTGGPYGYTF TGTGCCAGCAGCTCCACAGGGGGGCCTTACGGCTACACCTTC
TRBJ1-2 . TRBV11-2 . CASSLVSGDYGYTF TGTGCCAGCAGCTTAGTTTCCGGTGACTATGGCTACACCTTC
TRBJ2-1 TRBD1 TRBV29-1 . CSATDRGLGNEQFF TGCAGCGCCACAGACAGGGGGCTAGGCAATGAGCAGTTCTTC
TRBJ2-3 TRBD1 TRBV11-3 . CASSLDGQGTDTQYF TGTGCCAGCAGCTTAGATGGACAGGGAACAGATACGCAGTATTTT
TRBJ2-5 . TRBV30 . CAWSVTGTQQETQYF TGTGCCTGGAGTGTTACCGGGACTCAGCAAGAGACCCAGTACTTC
TRBJ2-3 TRBD2 TRBV7-9 few CASSLGRGGTTDTQYF TGTGCCAGCAGCTTAGGCCGCGGGGGGACCACAGATACGCAGTATTTT
TRBJ1-5 . TRBV6-5 . CASSQRQVNQPQHF TGTGCCAGCAGCCAGAGACAGGTAAATCAGCCCCAGCATTTT
TRBJ2-5 TRBD1 TRBV5-1 once CASSPTGTGQETQYF TGCGCCAGCAGCCCCACCGGGACAGGGCAAGAGACCCAGTACTTC
TRBJ2-7 . TRBV6-5 . CASSYMAGYNEQYF TGTGCCAGCAGTTACATGGCAGGGTACAACGAGCAGTACTTC
TRBJ2-7 TRBD1 TRBV10-3 . CAISGTAYEQYF TGTGCCATCAGCGGGACAGCCTACGAGCAGTACTTC
TRBJ2-7 . TRBV27 . CASSYPLGLYEQYF TGTGCCAGCAGTTATCCCCTGGGGCTCTACGAGCAGTACTTC
TRBJ1-1 . TRBV6-5 few CASREGFMNTEAFF TGTGCCAGCAGGGAGGGGTTCATGAACACTGAAGCTTTCTTT
TRBJ2-4 . TRBV19 . CASAPGRASNIQYF TGTGCCAGTGCGCCGGGCAGGGCTTCGAACATTCAGTACTTC
TRBJ2-1 . TRBV11-2 . CASSFGLAYNEQFF TGTGCCAGCAGCTTCGGGCTAGCTTACAATGAGCAGTTCTTC
TRBJ2-7 TRBD1 TRBV9 . CASSAGTGGFHEQYF TGTGCCAGCAGCGCCGGGACAGGGGGCTTCCACGAGCAGTACTTC
TRBJ1-2 TRBD1 TRBV5-1 . CASSTRTGDYGYTF TGCGCCAGCAGCACACGAACAGGGGACTATGGCTACACCTTC
TRBJ2-7 . TRBV29-1 . CSVAGTLTYEQYF TGCAGCGTAGCCGGGACACTAACCTACGAGCAGTACTTC
TRBJ2-5 TRBD2 TRBV19 . CASSPSLAGVIRAALTQYF TGTGCCAGTAGCCCCTCACTAGCGGGAGTAATTCGGGCCGCACTGACCCAGTACTTC
TRBJ2-1 . TRBV6-5 . CASRASGEFRAQFF TGTGCCAGCAGAGCTTCAGGGGAATTTAGGGCGCAGTTCTTC
TRBJ2-2 TRBD2 TRBV5-1 . CASSRTGTTTTGELFF TGCGCCAGCAGCCGTACCGGGACTACGACCACCGGGGAGCTGTTTTTT